This is a list of T cell receptor beta chains from one sample in a study of T cell responses to AZD1222 COVID-19 vaccine. TCRdb's table, derived via immunoSEQ multiplex PCR, lists solely in-frame clones and lacks some. The table has approximately 200,000 clones, roughly nine tenths seen once; the top ten hold under 4%. Sequenced here: peripheral blood, sampled 28 days after the second AZD1222 dose. Receptors were obtained from an adult who received the AZD1222 COVID-19 vaccine. The CDR3 runs from the conserved cysteine through the conserved F or W. D genes are given only for firm matches. Part of the rows lack a size; the others show once, few, many or a class for expanded clones.

>NA|TRBV10-1|TRBJ2-7|TRBD2
CASSERLAGDYEQYF
TGCGCCAGCAGTGAACGACTAGCGGGGGACTACGAGCAGTACTTC
>NA|TRBV29-1|TRBJ2-1|TRBD2
CSVEFYPSGRGNEQFF
TGCAGCGTTGAATTTTACCCTAGCGGGAGGGGGAATGAGCAGTTCTTC
>NA|TRBV27|TRBJ1-5|NA
CASSLSSSNQPQHF
TGTGCCAGCAGTTTATCGTCCAGCAATCAGCCCCAGCATTTT
>NA|TRBV9|TRBJ2-2|TRBD1
CASSGLNDSPGQVTGELFF
TGTGCCAGCAGCGGACTTAATGACTCACCGGGACAGGTAACCGGGGAGCTGTTTTTT
>NA|TRBV5-1|TRBJ2-1|TRBD1
CASSWGDRISYNEQFF
TGCGCCAGCAGCTGGGGGGACAGGATATCCTACAATGAGCAGTTCTTC
>NA|TRBV5-5|TRBJ2-1|NA
CASSQEGTSVYNEQFF
TGTGCCAGCAGCCAGGAAGGGACGAGTGTTTACAATGAGCAGTTCTTC
>NA|TRBV6-4|TRBJ1-1|NA
CASSRTDYTEAFF
TGTGCCAGCAGTCGGACGGACTACACTGAAGCTTTCTTT
>NA|TRBV6-6|TRBJ1-5|TRBD1
CASSLPPKGTGAFGSEPQHF
TGTGCCAGCAGCCTCCCCCCGAAGGGGACAGGGGCCTTTGGGAGCGAGCCCCAGCATTTT
>NA|TRBV18|TRBJ2-2|NA
CASSRVLQGTGELFF
TGTGCCAGCTCGCGAGTTCTCCAGGGCACCGGGGAGCTGTTTTTT
>NA|TRBV5-8|TRBJ2-5|NA
CASSPKGSGETQYF
TGTGCCAGCAGCCCCAAGGGATCAGGCGAGACCCAGTACTTC
>NA|TRBV4-3|TRBJ1-2|NA
CASSQDGGSSGGYTF
TGCGCCAGCAGCCAAGACGGCGGATCCTCGGGAGGCTACACCTTC
>NA|TRBV28|TRBJ1-4|TRBD1
CASSGYRGRGNEKLFF
TGTGCCAGCAGTGGATACAGGGGGCGAGGTAACGAAAAACTGTTTTTT
>NA|TRBV19|TRBJ2-7|NA
CASSMLGEQYF
TGTGCCAGTAGTATGTTAGGCGAGCAGTACTTC
>once|TRBV7-2|TRBJ1-5|NA
CASSLARFRGPQHF
TGTGCCAGCAGCTTAGCACGGTTCCGGGGGCCCCAGCATTTT
>NA|TRBV11-3|TRBJ1-1|NA
CASSRGEGHEAFF
TGTGCCAGCAGCCGAGGCGAGGGTCATGAAGCTTTCTTT
>NA|TRBV5-1|TRBJ1-3|TRBD1
CASSPGQGSGNTIYF
TGCGCCAGCAGCCCCGGACAGGGCTCTGGAAACACCATATATTTT
>NA|TRBV29-1|TRBJ2-1|NA
CSVEGLGSYNEQFF
TGCAGCGTTGAAGGACTAGGCTCCTACAATGAGCAGTTCTTC
>NA|TRBV11-3|TRBJ2-1|TRBD2
CASSRSTGGNEQFF
TGTGCCAGCAGCCGCAGTACCGGGGGGAATGAGCAGTTCTTC
>NA|TRBV28|TRBJ2-1|TRBD2
CASSRGLASSYNEQFF
TGTGCCAGCAGTAGGGGACTAGCGAGCTCCTACAATGAGCAGTTCTTC
>NA|TRBV21-1|TRBJ2-7|NA
CASSKRRTGGYEQYF
TGTGCCAGCAGCAAAAGGCGGACAGGCGGCTACGAGCAGTACTTC
>NA|TRBV18|TRBJ1-1|NA
CASSIEDIQNTEAFF
TGTGCCAGCTCGATTGAGGACATCCAGAACACTGAAGCTTTCTTT
>NA|TRBV2|TRBJ2-3|TRBD2
CASSPGLAGVTQYF
TGTGCCAGCAGTCCGGGACTAGCGGGAGTGACGCAGTATTTT
>NA|TRBV4-3|TRBJ1-4|NA
CASSQEGGPNEKLFF
TGCGCCAGCAGCCAGGAAGGGGGGCCTAATGAAAAACTGTTTTTT
>NA|TRBV15|TRBJ2-1|NA
CATSRPPQTAEQFF
TGTGCCACCAGCAGACCCCCCCAGACAGCGGAGCAGTTCTTC
>NA|TRBV19|TRBJ1-5|NA
CASSILGRNQPQHF
TGTGCCAGTAGTATACTCGGGCGTAATCAGCCCCAGCATTTT
>NA|TRBV27|TRBJ1-6|NA
CASSHRQSSYNSPLHF
TGTGCCAGCAGTCATAGACAGAGCTCCTATAATTCACCCCTCCACTTT
>once|TRBV6-6|TRBJ2-3|TRBD2
CASSSLADTDTQYF
TGTGCCAGCAGTTCGCTAGCGGACACAGATACGCAGTATTTT
>NA|TRBV2|TRBJ2-1|NA
CASSVGTSSYNEQFF
TGTGCCAGCAGTGTTGGGACAAGCTCCTACAATGAGCAGTTCTTC
>NA|TRBV19|TRBJ2-7|TRBD2
CASSPTTSGRTSYEQYF
TGTGCCAGTAGTCCGACGACTAGCGGGAGGACCAGCTACGAGCAGTACTTC
>once|TRBV10-3|TRBJ2-1|TRBD2
CAISESGAGVGEQFF
TGTGCCATCAGTGAGTCGGGAGCGGGAGTCGGTGAGCAGTTCTTC
>once|TRBV9|TRBJ1-3|NA
CASSATGHSANTIYF
TGTGCCAGCAGCGCAACAGGGCACTCGGCAAACACCATATATTTT
>NA|TRBV2|TRBJ2-7|TRBD2
CASSGVLAGEQYF
TGTGCCAGCAGTGGGGTGCTAGCGGGCGAGCAGTACTTC
>NA|TRBV27|TRBJ2-6|NA
CASRTTVFSGANVLTF
TGTGCCAGCAGGACGACAGTTTTCTCTGGGGCCAACGTCCTGACTTTC
>NA|TRBV5-1|TRBJ2-1|NA
CASSSSGQSYNEQFF
TGCGCCAGCAGCTCCTCGGGACAAAGCTACAATGAGCAGTTCTTC
>NA|TRBV2|TRBJ2-1|TRBD2
CASSEAWLAGGNNEQFF
TGTGCCAGCAGTGAGGCTTGGCTAGCGGGGGGGAACAATGAGCAGTTCTTC
>NA|TRBV28|TRBJ2-7|NA
CASSPSGVYEQYF
TGTGCCAGCAGTCCCAGTGGAGTTTACGAGCAGTACTTC
>NA|TRBV24-1|TRBJ1-2|TRBD1
CATVVTGSNYGYTF
TGTGCCACGGTTGTGACAGGGTCTAACTATGGCTACACCTTC
>NA|TRBV6-5|TRBJ1-1|NA
CASSLTGPYTEAFF
TGTGCCAGCAGTCTAACCGGGCCCTACACTGAAGCTTTCTTT
>NA|TRBV27|TRBJ1-2|NA
CASSLRAGSGYTF
TGTGCCAGCAGCCTCCGAGCAGGGTCTGGCTACACCTTC
>NA|TRBV5-8|TRBJ1-4|TRBD1
CASGQGARANEKLFF
TGTGCCAGCGGACAGGGGGCCAGGGCTAATGAAAAACTGTTTTTT
>NA|TRBV19|TRBJ2-7|NA
CASSIDQTYEQYF
TGTGCCAGTAGTATAGATCAGACCTACGAGCAGTACTTC
>NA|TRBV7-2|TRBJ2-1|NA
CASSFFLVGQDNEQFF
TGTGCCAGCAGCTTTTTTCTTGTGGGCCAGGACAATGAGCAGTTCTTC
>NA|TRBV28|TRBJ2-4|NA
CASREGLAKNIQYF
TGTGCCAGCAGGGAGGGTTTAGCCAAAAACATTCAGTACTTC
>NA|TRBV2|TRBJ1-3|NA
CASKGSNSGNTIYF
TGTGCCAGCAAGGGGTCTAACTCTGGAAACACCATATATTTT
>NA|TRBV28|TRBJ1-1|TRBD1
CASSLSRTGGEEAFF
TGTGCCAGCAGTTTATCTAGGACAGGGGGTGAAGAAGCTTTCTTT
>NA|TRBV5-1|TRBJ2-2|TRBD2
CASSLRREGLFGELFF
TGCGCCAGCAGCTTACGCCGGGAGGGCCTGTTCGGGGAGCTGTTTTTT
>NA|TRBV5-1|TRBJ2-7|NA
CASSLTGGHEQYF
TGCGCCAGCAGCTTGACAGGAGGGCACGAGCAGTACTTC